This T cell receptor beta chain was captured by sequencing in a study of CD8 T cells in ankylosing spondylitis. Overall study findings and caveats: Made up of about eight highly homologous variants, a TCR beta motif appeared characteristic of ankylosing spondylitis blood. Earlier authors reported some of these motif variants in reactive arthritis synovial fluid and blood. From matched ankylosing spondylitis synovial fluid, disease-linked clones were reportedly recovered at significantly enriched levels.

Germline V gives CDR1 SGHNT, CDR2 YENEEA. Trimming cost V 4 bases and J 2 bases, with 14 bases left between them. This CDR3 has 15 amino acids. With respect to this clonotype: Its antigen remains unknown.

As the method for making TCR beta libraries, quantitative 5'-RACE with molecular barcodes was used. TCRdb ran MiXCR on the 5' RACE reads and lists one entry per CDR3 protein. The sample includes about 250,000 distinct CDR3 sequences, 32% of them seen just once. The J gene is TRBJ2-5, the V gene TRBV11-3; D possibly corresponds to TRBD2 (6 bases). This clonotype was sampled from a male donor with ankylosing spondylitis or in good health (not recorded which). The sequenced sample consisted of blood, either unsorted or a sorted T cell fraction (not recorded which). As DNA, the CDR3 is TGTGCCAGCAGCTCGGGACTTTCCTTGCAAGAGACCCAGTACTTC. This sequence encodes CASSSGLSLQETQYF.